Sequencing of this T cell receptor (beta chain) was carried out in a study of control samples from healthy donors and cancer patients. The data were produced by immunoSEQ multiplex PCR, yet TCRdb's version contains in-frame clones alone and is incomplete. Of under 200,000 clones in the sample, around 95% were seen once. Germline values: CDR1 MDHEN, CDR2 SYDVKM. The V gene end was trimmed by 4 bases and the J gene end by 3 bases; junction bases not matched to a gene: 5. CDR3 length: 15 amino acids. The receptor comes from a woman aged 40 to 49 in good health. The chain uses TRBV28 and TRBJ1-2, with TRBD1 identical over 10 bases. The sample comprised blood. The CDR3 DNA sequence: TGTGCCAGCAGTTCCCTGACAGGGGGCGACTATGGCTACACCTTC. As protein: CASSSLTGGDYGYTF.